This T cell receptor (beta chain) was sequenced for a study of blood T cell repertoires in COVID-19. Overall study: The United States, Italy and Spain provided the acute and convalescent COVID-19 samples.

This table comes from immunoSEQ multiplex PCR, and its TCRdb copy is limited to in-frame clones, with some not included. This sample has 100,000 to 150,000 clones; about 82% occur once, and the top ten carry roughly 16%. CDR3 length equals 16 residues. This clonotype was sampled from a man in his sixties with active or convalescent COVID-19. Sample: peripheral blood. The chain has TRBV12-1 and TRBJ2-5; the D call in the table, TRBD2, was not verified against the DNA. TRBV12-1 is assigned pseudogene status. The CDR3 region has the DNA TGTGCCAGCAGCTCCTTTCTAGCGGGCGGTCAAGAGACCCAGTACTTC. Amino acids: CASSSFLAGGQETQYF.